These T cell receptor beta chains were read from a single sample in a study of Graves' ophthalmopathy and Graves' hyperthyroidism. TCRdb processed the multiplex PCR reads anew with MiXCR; each CDR3 protein has one entry. The top ten hold under 3.5% of the sample, which has hundreds of thousands of distinct CDR3 sequences, just over 40% seen once. Sample: peripheral blood. All receptors come from an adult man with Graves' ophthalmopathy. CDR3s leave out the opening cysteine and the closing phenylalanine or tryptophan. Fields, in order: D gene, V gene, J gene, CDR3 protein. D genes are given only for firm matches.

TRBD1,TRBV29-1,TRBJ1-5,SVTTGGDQPQH
TRBD2,TRBV13,TRBJ2-7,ASSSTTSGRAYEQY
TRBD1,TRBV15,TRBJ1-1,ATSRGTGNEAF
TRBD1,TRBV10-3,TRBJ1-3,AISTGTGVQHTIY
TRBD1,TRBV2,TRBJ1-6,ASSANRGEFRQPLH
TRBD2,TRBV6-4,TRBJ2-2,ASSARLADGELF
-,TRBV6-5,TRBJ2-5,ASSYARGETQY
-,TRBV10-3,TRBJ1-2,AISVGGMVYT
-,TRBV3-1,TRBJ1-1,ASSQESQNTEAF
-,TRBV11-2,TRBJ2-2,ASSGGNPKTGRTGELF
-,TRBV7-9,TRBJ1-1,ASSLRAGTGTEAF
TRBD1,TRBV11-2,TRBJ2-7,ASSVHPGQGTYEQY
-,TRBV25-1,TRBJ2-5,ASSEYRPVGAETQY
TRBD1,TRBV29-1,TRBJ2-7,SVGQEFYEQY
TRBD1,TRBV25-1,TRBJ1-3,ASSEDRDSSGNTIY
-,TRBV10-3,TRBJ2-3,AISDVATYTDTQY
-,TRBV5-1,TRBJ2-2,ASSPGASQNTGELF
-,TRBV29-1,TRBJ1-5,SVGSGAQPQH
-,TRBV7-9,TRBJ2-1,ASSFQNEQF
-,TRBV10-3,TRBJ2-5,AISPDRHLQETQY
TRBD1,TRBV7-6,TRBJ2-5,ASSLWAVGTGLETQY
-,TRBV7-9,TRBJ2-5,ASSLEGTVTQY
-,TRBV4-2,TRBJ1-4,ASSKDRGEKLF
TRBD1,TRBV20-1,TRBJ2-5,SARGSRDSQETQY
-,TRBV10-2,TRBJ2-7,ASSDITPPIEQY
-,TRBV10-3,TRBJ2-7,ASSYQVARHHEQY
-,TRBV30,TRBJ1-3,AWSGRDFLDTIY
TRBD1,TRBV5-8,TRBJ1-1,ASSPVEGANTEAF
-,TRBV11-2,TRBJ2-7,ASSRGPDGSYEQY
-,TRBV20-1,TRBJ1-1,SAGRAVNTEAF
TRBD2,TRBV20-1,TRBJ2-5,SAEQIAGGILETQH
-,TRBV19,TRBJ2-2,ASTSSPGRNTGELF
-,TRBV10-3,TRBJ2-7,AISDPAQVGEQY
-,TRBV5-1,TRBJ1-4,ASSLAGEGEKLF
TRBD1,TRBV4-2,TRBJ1-2,ASSQDWPGGLRGYT
-,TRBV11-2,TRBJ1-2,ASSSERPGYT
TRBD2,TRBV5-1,TRBJ2-5,ASSFQAGFQETQY
TRBD1,TRBV19,TRBJ1-5,ASSIAGGEEPQH
-,TRBV20-1,TRBJ2-7,SASGSKPYEQY
TRBD2,TRBV2,TRBJ2-5,ASSPGLGTQETQY
-,TRBV6-6,TRBJ1-6,ASSSPQGRVGSPLH
TRBD1,TRBV6-6,TRBJ2-6,ASLRQGKYSSGANVLT
-,TRBV10-2,TRBJ1-1,ASTPGGHEAF
-,TRBV25-1,TRBJ2-5,ACSATSRETQY
-,TRBV5-1,TRBJ2-7,ASQAEEEQY